A single T cell receptor (beta chain) is shown here with its context. The antigen remains unidentified. The source of the sample is a study of radiotherapy plus CTLA-4 blockade in lung cancer. Study at large: Across the patients, objective responses occurred in about 19%, and disease control in approximately 30%. Study-level points and caveats: After treatment with radiotherapy plus ipilimumab, TCR clones that came from the tumor expanded in blood.

TCRdb's copy holds only in-frame clones and misses some; the assay was immunoSEQ multiplex PCR. The repertoire includes about 44,000 clones, roughly three quarters of them detected once, and approximately 2.5% sits in the top ten. Germline assignment: CDR1 SGHRS and CDR2 YFSETQ. Losses at the gene ends were 4 bases for V and 6 bases for J; bases not matched to a gene: 14. CDR3 length: 17 amino acids. The clonotype comes from a human donor with non-small cell lung cancer whose response to radiotherapy plus ipilimumab could not be evaluated. The sequenced sample was peripheral blood, obtained from a patient treated with radiotherapy plus ipilimumab. The rearrangement links TRBV5-1 to TRBJ2-5; TRBD1 agrees at 11 bases. CDR3 sequence: CASSPQKSGTGGQTQYF. The CDR3 DNA reads TGCGCCAGCAGCCCACAAAAATCCGGGACAGGGGGGCAGACCCAGTACTTC.